This TCR beta chain came from a study of T cells after yellow fever vaccination. Turning to this clonotype: Its target is not known.

The V gene lost 0 bases and the J gene lost 5 bases, with 17 bases spanning the gap. This CDR3 is 16 amino acids long. CDR1 and CDR2 from the germline V gene are SGDLS and YYNGEE. Each CDR3 protein gets one entry after TCRdb re-called the 5' RACE reads with MiXCR. The table lists about 320,000 distinct CDR3 sequences, about 12% of them singletons. Study-level results: The study re-detected most primary-vaccination clones after the booster (about 95% CD4, roughly 85% CD8).

This chain links TRBV9 with TRBJ1-2; D is undetermined. The TCR was taken from a man aged 18 to 29 who received the YFV17D yellow fever vaccine. The sample here was CD4+ T cells sorted from PBMCs, taken 15 days after the yellow fever booster vaccination. The CDR3 sequence: CASSVESAPFPYGYTF. In nucleotides, the CDR3 is TGTGCCAGCAGCGTAGAATCGGCACCTTTTCCTTATGGCTACACCTTC.